The clone carrying this T cell receptor beta chain came up many times. A TCRbeta library incorporating unique molecular identifiers was prepared. TCRdb reprocessed the PCR reads with MiXCR, giving one entry per CDR3 protein. In the table there are some 530,000 distinct CDR3 sequences, around an eighth of which are singletons. The germline V and J ends were trimmed by 5 bases and 5 bases, with 16 bases remaining between them. Germline loops: CDR1 DFQATT, CDR2 SNEGSKA (reference sequence). CDR3 length: 14 residues. These data are taken from a study of T-cell reconstitution after alpha-beta-depleted transplantation in children.

The input for sequencing was PBMCs from the stem cell graft donor, taken from the stem cell graft. The receptor was derived from a human donor who donated a stem cell graft to a child with combined immunodeficiency. The chain joins TRBV20-1 to TRBJ2-1; tentatively, D is TRBD2 (5 bases). The CDR3 coding sequence is TGCAGTGCTTGGACTGGCGGTCATGACAATGAGCAGTTCTTC. Translation gives CSAWTGGHDNEQFF.